This T cell receptor (beta chain) derives from a study of T cell responses to AZD1222 COVID-19 vaccine. About this clone itself: The antigen remains undetermined.

Study-wide findings and caveats: The study sampled repertoires only after the peak T cell response.

Generated by immunoSEQ multiplex PCR, the TCRdb table keeps only in-frame clones and is missing some. The data hold around 70,000 clones, with about 80% observed a single time. The CDR3 extends over 15 amino acids. With V trimmed by 4 bases and J by 3 bases, 11 bases remained unmatched. In germline, CDR1 is SQVTM, CDR2 ANQGSEA. The V gene is TRBV29-1, the J gene TRBJ1-2, with 7 positions matching TRBD1. This receptor was obtained from an adult in good health. Sample: peripheral blood, taken on day 0 of AZD1222 vaccination. The CDR3 sequence: CSVVAPTGPDYGYTF. The CDR3, as DNA: TGCAGCGTTGTTGCACCGACAGGGCCCGACTATGGCTACACCTTC.